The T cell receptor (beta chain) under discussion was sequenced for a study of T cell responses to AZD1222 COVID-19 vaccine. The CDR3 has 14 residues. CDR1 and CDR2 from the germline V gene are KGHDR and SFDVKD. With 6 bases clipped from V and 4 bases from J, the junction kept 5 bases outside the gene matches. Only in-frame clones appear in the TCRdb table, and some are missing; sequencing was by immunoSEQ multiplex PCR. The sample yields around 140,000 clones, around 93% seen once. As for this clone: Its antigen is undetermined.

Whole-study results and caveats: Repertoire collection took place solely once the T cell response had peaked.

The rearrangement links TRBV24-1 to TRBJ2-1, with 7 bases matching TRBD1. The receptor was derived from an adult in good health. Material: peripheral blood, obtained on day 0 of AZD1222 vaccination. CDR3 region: CATSNRGLYNEQFF. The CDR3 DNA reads TGTGCCACCAGTAACAGGGGCCTATACAATGAGCAGTTCTTC.